The next 5 T cell receptor beta chains were all read from a single sample in a study of blood T cells in healthy people across ages. A second PCR, run for roughly 7 to 11 cycles, used a sample-barcoded 5' primer plus a J-beta primer mix. TCRdb recomputed calls from the 5' RACE reads with MiXCR, one row per CDR3 protein. The sample records some 710,000 distinct CDR3 sequences, around a fifth being singletons. Sequencing was carried out using blood. These receptor sequences come from a man in his 70s in good health.

This clonotype was detected many times. The chain couples TRBV14 to TRBJ2-5, with 12 bases that match TRBD2. CDR3 size: 14 residues. The J segment lost 6 bases and the V segment lost 5 bases, leaving 4 bases of the junction unmatched. CDR1 SGHDN and CDR2 FVKESK come from the germline V gene. The CDR3: CASSKTSGSQTQYF. CDR3 nucleotides: TGTGCCAGCAGCAAGACTAGCGGGAGTCAGACCCAGTACTTC.

The chain has TRBV7-9 and TRBJ2-5; 13 positions agree with TRBD2. The J call could be wrong; TRBJ2-1 is a better fit for the DNA end. The CDR3 is 16 residues long. CDR1 is SEHNR and CDR2 is FQNEAQ in the germline V gene (reference sequence). CDR3 sequence (DNA): TGTGCCAGCAGCTCCACTAGCGGGGGGGCCTTATGGGAGCAGTTCTTC. Translation: CASSSTSGGALWEQFF.

Only a few counts were recorded for this clonotype. The CDR3 sequence is CASSEKQGSLSYEQYF. CDR3 sequence (DNA): TGCGCCAGCAGCGAGAAACAGGGGAGCCTCTCCTACGAGCAGTACTTC. The J gene is TRBJ2-5, the V gene TRBV5-1; 7 bases agree with TRBD1. The J call is doubtful: the DNA matches TRBJ2-7 better. Germline V gene sequence: CDR1 SGHRS, CDR2 YFSETQ. This CDR3 spans 16 amino acids.

In regard to this clonotype: The missing conserved phenylalanine or tryptophan at the end of this CDR3 makes a read error likely. The limits of the CDR3 on the DNA are not certain, so only TCRdb's listed CDR3 is given. The genes are TRBV29-1 and TRBJ2-5; TRBD2 is the table's D call and was not checked against the DNA. 17 amino acids form the CDR3, both terminal residues included. The germline V gene encodes CDR1 SQVTM and CDR2 ANQGSEA. The chain's CDR3 is CSVEKVSGRPALQERYV.

This clonotype has a count of ten or more. The genes are TRBV28 and TRBJ2-1, with 7 bases matching TRBD2. CDR3 length: 13 amino acids. Trimming took 6 bases from V and 2 from J; bases not matched to a gene: 1. Germline V lookup: CDR1 MDHEN, CDR2 SYDVKM. CDR3 residues: CASRTSTYNEQFF. In nucleotides, the CDR3 is TGTGCCAGCAGGACTAGCACCTACAATGAGCAGTTCTTC. The whole variable domain, filled in from reference TRBV28 and TRBJ2-1, reads DVKVTQSSRYLVKRTGEKVFLECVQDMDHENMFWYRQDPGLGLRLIYFSYDVKMKEKGDIPEGYSVSREKKERFSLILESASTNQTSMYLCASRTSTYNEQFFGPGTRLTVL.